The sequence of this TCR beta chain was determined in a study of shared clonotypes between healthy human individuals. A note on this clone: Other DNA sequences in this sample translate to the same CDR3.

Sequencing was performed with immunoSEQ multiplex PCR; in TCRdb, only in-frame clones are kept and a portion is missing. The sample has over a million clones, approximately 98% seen once. Trimming removed 0 bases at V and 1 base at J, with 3 bases between. CDR3 length equals 14 residues. Germline CDR1 is SEHNR and CDR2 is FQNEAQ (reference sequence). Donors, without exception, were Caucasian adults residing in Nashville, Tennessee. The rearrangement uses TRBV7-9 and TRBJ1-4; D is unresolved. Sequencing was carried out using naive CD4+ T cells sorted from blood. Subset here: CD45RA+ positively selected. This TCR was recovered from a man aged 25-45 years in good health. The CDR3 region has the DNA TGTGCCAGCAGCTTAGCGGGAACTAATGAAAAACTGTTTTTT. Translation gives CASSLAGTNEKLFF.